The text below deals with one T cell receptor (beta chain). What it binds is unknown. This record belongs to a study of blood T cells in healthy people across ages. Study-wide points: Diversity figures derived from one million T cells were judged to underestimate the true value. Naive T cell percentage showed a strong correlation with the diversity of TCR beta.

Germline CDR1 reads SGHRS; CDR2 reads YFSETQ. The junction had 3 bases not matched to a gene; V was cut back by 3 bases and J by 6 bases. The CDR3 spans 12 residues. A second PCR, run for roughly 7 to 11 cycles, used a sample-barcoded 5' primer plus a J-beta primer mix. TCRdb re-called the 5' RACE reads with MiXCR, one entry per CDR3 protein. The table records roughly 680,000 distinct CDR3 sequences, 45% to 50% of them present only once. Those donating, healthy Caucasian individuals from Russia, were aged roughly 6 to 95. This sequence was found in an older woman in good health. Sample: blood. The chain carries TRBV5-1 and TRBJ2-7; 7 bases are shared with TRBD1. This CDR3 reads CASSSGQAEQYF. DNA of the CDR3: TGCGCCAGCAGCTCTGGACAGGCCGAGCAGTACTTC.